This T cell receptor beta chain was obtained from a study of CD8+ T cells in alopecia areata (dated by TCRdb to between 2018 and 2020). Describing the broader study: The treated patients took part in an open-label pilot trial in which moderate-to-severe alopecia areata was treated with oral tofacitinib at 5 to 10 mg twice daily. Tofacitinib was given for 6 to 18 months, followed by 6 months of follow-up off drug to assess delayed response and recurrence. In treated patients, disease severity was measured using the SALT score, which gives the percentage of scalp surface area affected. In both human patients and the C3H/HeJ mouse model, the study applied high-throughput TCRbeta sequencing to look at T cell clonal expansion in alopecia areata. Human TCRbeta sequencing covered scalp tissue and sorted CD4+ and CD8+ peripheral blood T cells from patchy and totalis/universalis alopecia areata patients and healthy controls. Biopsies were taken from tofacitinib-treated patients at baseline and at 4 and 24 weeks of treatment, and a later scalp biopsy was taken in several of the tofacitinib-treated patients. Scalp clonality was compared across normal scalp (n=4), patchy alopecia areata scalp (n=8), and alopecia totalis/universalis scalp (n=8). RNA was extracted with the PAXgene miRNA kit for fixed scalp, the miRNeasy kit for PBMCs, and the RNeasy kit for mouse skin. TCRbeta CDR3 regions were amplified by immunoSEQ multiplex PCR using 35 Vbeta forward and 13 Jbeta reverse primers.

General conclusions and limits of the study: Tofacitinib significantly decreased scalp clonality and the number of expanded CD8+ clones among the top 100 scalp clones. Resident alphabeta T cells in normal human skin are also sequenced, complicating scalp TCR repertoire analysis, unlike mouse skin dominated by gammadelta T cells. Shared TCR sequences between patients were less evident than in mice, which may be partly attributable to HLA diversity in the patient population. Higher clonality and more expanded CD8+ clones were observed in lesional scalp than in normal scalp, particularly in alopecia totalis/universalis, a finding suggestive of antigenic drive. Many expanded lesional clones were found to persist in scalp and blood during tofacitinib treatment, and relapse after treatment cessation may be partly explained by this persistence. The treated cohort was small, with a single nonresponder, so links between baseline CD8+ expansion and response need larger studies.

Reading from cysteine to phenylalanine, the CDR3 counts 13 amino acids. The DNA shown is the 39-base CDR3, in frame from base 1. In the germline V gene, CDR1 corresponds to SQVTM and CDR2 to ANQGSEA. V was cut back by 5 bases and J by 3 bases, leaving a gap of 14 bases between them. The library was obtained by the immunoSEQ multiplex PCR assay. RNA was extracted from all samples and reverse transcribed into cDNA, which served as template for TCR sequencing. SuperScript III was used to make first-strand cDNA, primed with a 2:1 mix of oligo-dT and random hexamers. A synthetic immune receptor repertoire was used to measure amplification bias, and any remaining bias was corrected computationally. The original pipeline was this. After raw reads were preprocessed to remove errors, the CDR3 was defined following IMGT conventions as running from the conserved cysteine to phenylalanine. Clonality was calculated as 1 minus Shannon entropy normalized by log2 of the number of productive unique TCRs. Whether scalp clones were CD4 or CD8 was inferred by matching scalp TCRbeta sequences against CD4 and CD8 repertoires sorted from blood. TCRdb holds this immuneACCESS table with in-frame rearrangements only. Some clones are missing; in checked studies, unresolved V genes explain under half, and the rest has no known cause. The V and J calls and clone size are taken from that table; D and trimming were inferred from the DNA. The sample includes around 140,000 clones, with 85% to 90% observed a single time. Of the sample, approximately 13% is held by the ten largest clones.

What the time point label conveys for this sample: around 4 weeks on oral tofacitinib. This specimen's treatment or condition label, interpreted: oral pan-JAK inhibitor, 5-10 mg twice daily. Peripheral blood and lesional scalp punch biopsies were obtained from patients with alopecia areata. PBMCs were isolated by density centrifugation and stained for CD3, CD4 and CD8, after which CD4+ and CD8+ T cells were sorted on a FACSAria. Concerning this clone itself: Its cognate antigen has yet to be identified. Base qualities were left out, and no much larger clone turns up one base away.

The sequencing here drew on CD8+ T cells sorted from blood, taken at week 4, from a patient treated with tofacitinib. The V and J genes are TRBV29-1 and TRBJ2-7; the D gene identity is not certain. The receptor comes from a human donor with alopecia areata. For the CDR3, the sequence is CSVLSESNYEQYF. The sequence in DNA is TGCAGCGTTTTGTCAGAATCAAACTACGAGCAGTACTTC.